These 3 T cell receptor beta chains were all obtained from the same sample, sequenced in a study of human T cells and chemical hapten exposure. Indicated time point: patch test 2, 6 weeks after DPC sensitization. Treatment: therapeutic diphenylcyclopropenone sensitization with weekly scalp DPC. Via MiXCR, TCRdb re-called the RACE reads, giving one row per CDR3 protein. The data show roughly 92,000 distinct CDR3 sequences, approximately 10% seen once. The sequencing here drew on whole blood, taken in connection with sensitization to the hapten diphenylcyclopropenone (DPC). The receptor set was obtained from a woman between 35 and 50 years old with alopecia areata. Some clones in this sample may be carry-over from other donors' samples.

This clonotype was counted between two and nine times. This rearrangement joins TRBV5-4 to TRBJ1-1, with D unclear. The V gene's germline CDR1 is SGHNT and CDR2 YYREEE (reference sequence). The CDR3 is 14 amino acids. V was pared by 4 bases and J by 5 bases, with 15 bases between. CDR3 nucleotides: TGTGCCAGCAGCCCAGTGGAAGCGTGGACTGAAGCTTTCTTT. Translated: CASSPVEAWTEAFF.

The table lists this clonotype with many counts. This chain uses TRBV7-8 with TRBJ2-1; D is ambiguous. The germline V and J ends were trimmed by 5 bases and 5 bases, with 1 base remaining between them. The CDR3 is 10 residues long. Germline V gene data show CDR1 as SGHVS and CDR2 as FQNEAQ. The CDR3 bases are TGTGCCAGCAGCCACAATGAGCAGTTCTTC. Translation gives CASSHNEQFF.

The gene calls are TRBV7-3 and TRBJ2-1; D gene uncertain. V was pared by 1 base and J by 5 bases, with 6 bases between. The length of the CDR3 is 13 residues. CDR1 and CDR2 (germline): SGHTA, FQGTGA. Written as DNA, the CDR3 is TGTGCCAGCAGCTTAATGCAGAACAATGAGCAGTTCTTC. Translation: CASSLMQNNEQFF.